This TCR beta chain was sequenced during a study of cytomegalovirus exposure and HLA in healthy donors. Study conclusions and caveats: It has been reported that TCR beta sequences accurately predicted the HLA-A and HLA-B alleles of most subjects.

Vbeta (60) and Jbeta (13) primers were used in the PCR. Measured with immunoSEQ multiplex PCR; TCRdb has only the in-frame clones, and not every one. This specimen shows 180,000 or so clones; the ten leading clones hold 0.74%. To note about this clone: The antigen is undetermined.

Trimming removed 4 bases from V and 0 bases from J; junction bases left unmatched: 8. Germline V CDR1 and CDR2: SGDLS, YYNGEE. The CDR3 totals 19 residues. Source material: PBMCs. This chain uses TRBV9 with TRBJ2-1, with 15 bases matching TRBD2. This TCR came from a boy between 10 and 17 years old in good health and CMV-seronegative. The CDR3 coding sequence is TGTGCCAGCAGCTTCCGGACTAGCGGGGGGGCGAGCTCCTACAATGAGCAGTTCTTC. Encoded protein: CASSFRTSGGASSYNEQFF. Full variable domain (remainder filled in from reference TRBV9 and TRBJ2-1): DSGVTQTPKHLITATGQRVTLRCSPRSGDLSVYWYQQSLDQGLQFLIQYYNGEERAKGNILERFSAQQFPDLHSELNLSSLELGDSALYFCASSFRTSGGASSYNEQFFGPGTRLTVL.